These 22 T cell receptor beta chains share one sample of origin, sequenced in a study of Ad26.COV2.S vaccination and SARS-CoV-2 variants. The treatment is: around 19 received Ad26.COV2.S at low or high dose, single or two shots; 5 received placebo; per-sample allocation not given. Collection of samples fell on day 63 after the first vaccine or placebo injection. TCRdb's copy holds only in-frame clones and misses some; the assay was immunoSEQ multiplex PCR. The sample lists some 640,000 clones, roughly nine tenths occurring once. The sample here was peripheral blood, taken in a trial of Ad26.COV2.S vaccine versus placebo. These receptors all come from a person between 18 and 65 years old who received the Ad26.COV2.S COVID-19 vaccine or a placebo.

The chain employs TRBV2 and TRBJ2-7, with D unresolved. Between the trimmed V and J ends, which lost 6 bases and 3 bases, there was a span of 15 bases. The CDR3 covers 14 residues. Germline CDR1 and CDR2: SNHLY and FYNNEI. This CDR3 reads CASRPKSGFYEQYF. Written as DNA, the CDR3 is TGTGCCAGCAGGCCAAAGTCGGGTTTCTACGAGCAGTACTTC.

The gene calls are TRBV20-1 and TRBJ2-7; 9 positions agree with TRBD2. Per the germline V gene, CDR1 is DFQATT and CDR2 is SNEGSKA (reference sequence). V was pared by 3 bases and J by 0 bases, with 6 bases of the junction left unmatched. The CDR3 length is 15 residues. CDR3 nucleotides: TGCAGTGCTAGTCCCGGACTAGCGTACTCCTACGAGCAGTACTTC. Translation: CSASPGLAYSYEQYF.

The chain couples TRBV3-1 (or the pseudogene TRBV3-2) to TRBJ1-2; weak D call: TRBD1 (5 bases). Germline V gene data show CDR1 as LGHDT and CDR2 as YNNKEL (reference sequence). Trimming removed 0 bases from V and 5 bases from J, with 10 bases in between. The CDR3 is 14 residues long. The CDR3 nucleotides are TGTGCCAGCAGCCAAGATCAGGGACCGTATGGCTACACCTTC. The encoded protein is CASSQDQGPYGYTF.

J is TRBJ1-5 and V is TRBV15; D unresolved. Between the trimmed V and J ends, which lost 6 bases and 2 bases, there was a span of 8 bases. The germline V gene has CDR1 LNHNV and CDR2 YYDKDF (reference sequence). The CDR3 is 13 amino acids. The CDR3 spells CATRRRGNQPQHF. The CDR3 DNA is TGTGCCACCAGGAGGAGGGGCAATCAGCCCCAGCATTTT.

The chain is built from TRBV20-1 and TRBJ2-7; D gene uncertain. This CDR3 has 11 residues. Germline assignment: CDR1 DFQATT and CDR2 SNEGSKA (reference sequence). Trimming cost V 2 bases and J 4 bases, with 6 bases left between them. The CDR3 spells CSARRQYEQYF. CDR3 bases: TGCAGTGCTAGACGTCAGTACGAGCAGTACTTC.

The V call is TRBV19, the J call TRBJ2-3; 7 bases match TRBD2. V shed 5 bases and J 0 bases; nucleotides not matched to a gene: 8. CDR1 is LNHDA and CDR2 is SQIVND in the germline V gene (reference sequence). The CDR3 is made up of 16 amino acids. In nucleotides, the CDR3 is TGTGCCAGTAGTGTTTCCGGGACTACGAGCACAGATACGCAGTATTTT. It encodes CASSVSGTTSTDTQYF.

This clone came up once. The J gene is TRBJ2-1, the V gene TRBV7-3, with 7 nucleotides matching TRBD2. This CDR3 spans 15 amino acids. Germline trimming cut 4 bases from V and 1 base from J; bases unmatched to any gene: 4. CDR1 and CDR2 from the germline V gene are SGHTA and FQGTGA. The chain's CDR3 is CASSSQRGSYNEQFF. For the CDR3, the DNA is TGTGCCAGCAGCTCCCAGCGGGGTTCCTACAATGAGCAGTTCTTC.

The V call is TRBV7-9, the J call TRBJ1-1, with 7 nucleotides matching TRBD1. J gave up 0 bases and V 3 bases, and 4 bases lay outside the gene matches. CDR1 and CDR2 from the germline V gene are SEHNR and FQNEAQ (reference sequence). This CDR3 contains 15 residues. CDR3 protein: CASSFPDRMNTEAFF. CDR3 nucleotide sequence: TGTGCCAGCAGCTTCCCGGACAGGATGAACACTGAAGCTTTCTTT.

In DNA, the CDR3 is TGTGCCAGCAGGCTGGGAGTCACCCAAGAGACCCAGTACTTC. Translation: CASRLGVTQETQYF. The V and J genes are TRBV6-5 and TRBJ2-5; a possible D gene is TRBD2 (5 bases). V lost 6 bases to trimming and J lost 1 base, with 12 bases between them. The CDR3 contains 14 residues. Germline V CDR1 and CDR2: MNHEY, SVGAGI.

In its sample, this clone was seen a few times. The chain has TRBV27 and TRBJ2-2, with TRBD1 matching 12 bases. V dropped 6 bases and J dropped 8; count of bases not matched to a gene: 7. The germline V gene encodes CDR1 MNHEY and CDR2 SMNVEV (reference sequence). This CDR3 spans 15 amino acids. The CDR3, as DNA: TGTGCCAGCAGCCGGGACAGGGGGCACAGGGGGGAGCTGTTTTTT. Translating it yields CASSRDRGHRGELFF.

The J gene is TRBJ2-5, the V gene TRBV5-4; D remains ambiguous. This CDR3 is built from 13 residues. The V and J ends lost 5 bases and 7 bases respectively, with 15 bases between them. Germline-derived CDR1 and CDR2 are SGHNT and YYREEE (reference sequence). The CDR3 region is CASSRASPRTQYF. The CDR3 DNA reads TGTGCCAGCAGTCGGGCGTCTCCGAGGACCCAGTACTTC. Full variable domain (rest looked up from reference TRBV5-4 and TRBJ2-5): ETGVTQSPTHLIKTRGQQVTLRCSSQSGHNTVSWYQQALGQGPQFIFQYYREEENGRGNFPPRFSGLQFPNYSSELNVNALELDDSALYLCASSRASPRTQYFGPGTRLLVL.

J is TRBJ2-3 and V is TRBV2; D may be TRBD2 (5 bases). CDR3 length: 13 residues. V lost 8 bases, J lost 2 bases, and 11 bases lay in between. CDR1 SNHLY and CDR2 FYNNEI come from the germline V gene. For the CDR3, the DNA is TGTGCCAGCCAAGCGGAGGTCACAGATACGCAGTATTTT. Its protein product is CASQAEVTDTQYF.

V and J are TRBV9 and TRBJ1-2; D unclear. The germline V gene encodes CDR1 SGDLS and CDR2 YYNGEE. Trimming stripped 0 bases from V and 8 bases from J, with 11 bases between. The CDR3 totals 13 residues. For the CDR3, the DNA is TGTGCCAGCAGCGTAGGTACGGACGAGGGCTACACCTTC. Translation gives CASSVGTDEGYTF.

The V and J genes are TRBV29-1 and TRBJ2-7; TRBD1 matches at 9 bases. The CDR3 runs 13 residues. J was trimmed by 2 bases and V by 6 bases; bases with no gene match: 5. Looked up from germline, CDR1 is SQVTM and CDR2 is ANQGSEA. The CDR3 loop is CSVGQGFPYEQYF. Written as DNA, the CDR3 is TGCAGCGTAGGACAGGGGTTTCCCTACGAGCAGTACTTC.

This chain connects TRBV21-1 to TRBJ1-5. TRBV21-1 is classified as a pseudogene. CDR3 size: 17 residues. The CDR3 sequence is CASINGSGTAFNQPQHF. The CDR3 DNA follows: TGTGCCAGCATAAACGGATCCGGGACGGCTTTCAATCAGCCCCAGCATTTT.

This rearrangement joins TRBV18 to TRBJ1-4, with unresolved D. V was shortened by 0 bases and J by 8 bases, with 10 bases between the two germline ends. Germline values: CDR1 KGHSH, CDR2 LQKENI. The length of the CDR3 is 14 residues. In nucleotides, the CDR3 is TGTGCCAGCTCACCACCAGCCCAACCGGAAAAACTGTTTTTT. Its translation is CASSPPAQPEKLFF.

The chain employs TRBV10-2 and TRBJ2-1, with 8 bases lining up with TRBD2. After removal of 4 bases from V and 6 bases from J, the junction contained 11 bases not matched to a gene. Germline assignment: CDR1 WSHSY and CDR2 SAAADI. This CDR3 has 16 residues. The DNA for the CDR3 is TGCGCCAGCAGTGTGGTTGCGGGAGGCTCGAGCAATGAGCAGTTCTTC. Protein: CASSVVAGGSSNEQFF.

The chain combines TRBV15 with TRBJ1-3; TRBD1 matches 7 bases. Germline values: CDR1 LNHNV, CDR2 YYDKDF (reference sequence). V dropped 4 bases and J dropped 2; count of bases not matched to a gene: 2. The CDR3 has 14 amino acids. In nucleotides, the CDR3 is TGTGCCACCAGCAAAGGGACAGCTGGAAACACCATATATTTT. It yields the protein CATSKGTAGNTIYF.

As concerns this clone: The same CDR3 also results from other DNA sequences found in this sample. The chain has TRBV2 and TRBJ2-7, with 8 bases aligning to TRBD1. From germline, CDR1 is SNHLY and CDR2 FYNNEI. The V and J ends lost 6 bases and 2 bases, in that order; junction bases with no gene match: 3. This CDR3 region has 13 residues. CDR3 sequence reads: CASSKDRAYEQYF. For the CDR3, the DNA is TGTGCCAGCAGCAAGGACAGGGCCTACGAGCAGTACTTC.

The chain joins TRBV7-2 to TRBJ1-6, with 9 bases identical to TRBD1. Losses at the gene ends were 3 bases for V and 7 bases for J; bases not matched to a gene: 1. The CDR3 loop spans 14 amino acids. Germline CDR1 is SGHTA and CDR2 is FQGNSA. CDR3 protein: CASSLDRGNSPLHF. The CDR3 bases are TGTGCCAGCAGCTTGGACAGGGGAAATTCACCCCTCCACTTT.

This clone was counted a few times. The genes are TRBV15 and TRBJ2-5; the match to TRBD1 covers 7 bases. V trimming: 0 bases; J trimming: 2 bases; junction bases outside the gene matches: 9. Germline loops: CDR1 LNHNV, CDR2 YYDKDF (reference sequence). The CDR3 sequence is 17 residues long. In DNA form, the CDR3 reads TGTGCCACCAGCAGAGATCTAATCCGGGACAGACAAGAGACCCAGTACTTC. This gives the protein CATSRDLIRDRQETQYF.

A single count supports this clone. The sample carries other DNA sequences with the same CDR3. This rearrangement joins TRBV5-1 to TRBJ2-7, with TRBD2 matching 8 bases. The length of the CDR3 is 12 residues. V was clipped by 4 bases and J by 3 bases; unmatched bases: 0. Germline V gene sequence: CDR1 SGHRS, CDR2 YFSETQ. The CDR3 is CASSRGGYEQYF. CDR3 DNA: TGCGCCAGCAGCCGGGGGGGCTACGAGCAGTACTTC. The full variable domain, completed using reference TRBV5-1 and TRBJ2-7, is KAGVTQTPRYLIKTRGQQVTLSCSPISGHRSVSWYQQTPGQGLQFLFEYFSETQRNKGNFPGRFSGRQFSNSRSEMNVSTLELGDSALYLCASSRGGYEQYFGPGTRLTVT.